This T cell receptor (beta chain) was sequenced during a study of blood T cell repertoires in COVID-19 (dated by TCRdb to the early 2020s). Regarding the complete study: The collaborator samples originated in the United States, Italy and Spain and spanned the acute and convalescent phases of COVID-19. The material from the prospective study consisted of cDNA or gDNA derived from T cells, B-cell-depleted T cells, or PBMCs. Subjects who had been exposed to COVID-19, were actively infected with it, or had recovered from it provided the deeply sampled blood TCRbeta repertoires that made up the dataset. The repertoires were made available in a free public database intended to serve as a resource for research on the immune response to SARS-CoV-2. The samples were drawn from two sources: the first 160 participants of the ongoing ImmuneRACE study, and about 1,300 subjects contributed by 6 global collaborators. The sample metadata nearly always contained a de-identified subject ID, COVID-19 status, age in years and sex. Where available, HLA class I and class II types were taken from metadata supplied by the sample provider and were not determined by assay-based typing.

The junction shows trimming of 0 bases on V and 3 bases on J, plus 17 bases between the germline ends. Its CDR3 holds 17 amino acids, cysteine through phenylalanine. Of all the DNA, just the CDR3 is kept, 51 bases in frame from base 1. CDR1 and CDR2, looked up from the germline V gene, are LGHNA and YNFKEQ. Another Seattle source contributed samples from volunteer blood donors who had recovered from COVID-19. Collaborating institutions collected whole blood in K2EDTA tubes following their own protocols. For TCRbeta analysis, collaborators shipped samples in one of three forms: frozen whole blood, isolated PBMCs, or DNA extracted from either of those sample types. The immunoSEQ Assay, a bias-controlled multiplex PCR, was used to amplify TCRbeta CDR3 regions from genomic DNA. The original methods were these. The number of nucleated cells in each sample was estimated by amplification of reference gene primers within the assay. To quantify the absolute abundance of each unique TCRbeta CDR3 rearrangement, sequence reads were collapsed and filtered. For each sample, productive Simpson clonality was calculated by taking the square root of Simpson's diversity index across productive rearrangements. TCRdb re-hosts the immuneACCESS table, in-frame sequences only. Its copies lack some clones; in the studies checked, an unresolved V gene accounts for under half of them, and the cause for the rest is not known. The V and J calls and clone size come from that table; D and trimming were worked out from the DNA. In all, the sample holds fewer than 350,000 clones, and about 90% of those were seen once. The leading ten clones occupy 2% to 2.5% of the sample.

Findings and caveats that apply to the study as a whole: Clinical and demographic metadata were provided uncurated, with the amount varying by source and participant.

Concerning this clone: Its antigen has not been determined. No base-level quality is on record; no much larger clone is a single base apart.

The sample was peripheral blood. This chain is built from TRBV4-2 and TRBJ1-1; too little of a D gene remains to name it. This receptor was identified in a young woman who had recovered from COVID-19. The DNA is as follows: TGTGCCAGCAGCCAAGAGGGTCTTAGAGGACTTGACACTGAAGCTTTCTTT. Translated, it reads CASSQEGLRGLDTEAFF.